The entry below gives a single TCR beta chain sequence along with its context. There is no known antigen for this receptor. Per-base qualities were not stored, and no clone one base away is much larger. This entry is derived from a study of T cell responses to AZD1222 COVID-19 vaccine (dated by TCRdb to the early 2020s). In the study overall: TCR sequencing was performed for over 230 trial participants, of whom around 210 were given two doses of AZD1222 and approximately 25 were given two doses of MenACWY control vaccine. Trial participants were enrolled by age into 18-55, 56-69 and 70-plus year subgroups, with about 150, 28 and 57 TCR-sequenced participants respectively. Findings and caveats that apply to the study as a whole: In the small 56-69-year group, the increase in depth fell short of significance, most likely because of low power. Spike-specific TCR breadth and depth rose significantly after two AZD1222 doses compared with day 0 and with MenACWY recipients. Conclusions about previously exposed vaccinees are limited, since just five or six AZD1222 recipients were seropositive for SARS-CoV-2 at baseline. Participants were mostly white British, with more females than males. The authors suggested clonal diversity may have been underestimated. The vaccine-associated CD4 TCRs covered the entire spike protein, and the dominant responses fell in regions 160-218 and 743-854. Because no samples from the day 14 peak response were available, repertoires could be characterized only after the peak T cell response. Epitopes outside the regions mutated in the B.1.351 and B.1.1.7 variants were reportedly recognized by nearly half of the unique spike-specific TCRs.

The CDR3 regions of human TCRbeta chains were analyzed by immunosequencing. The paper's data handling went like this. TCRs in the repertoires were matched against a reference library of SARS-CoV-2-specific TCRs that had been generated with the MIRA antigen-specificity platform. Breadth was defined as the fraction of unique TCRs that were SARS-CoV-2-associated, and depth was defined as the fraction of total T cells that were SARS-CoV-2-associated. Using the MIRA data, every spike-specific TCR was mapped to the spike region that the TCR reacted to and assigned to either a CD4 or a CD8 class. Log10-transformed breadth and depth values were compared by one-way ANOVA with Sidak's multiple comparisons tests. TCRdb took over this immuneACCESS table, retaining in-frame rearrangements with V and J assigned. Such tables are incomplete; in checked studies, under half of the missing clones stem from an unresolved V gene, and the remainder is unexplained. D and trimming come from the DNA, and the V and J calls and clone size come from that table. The sample table contains some 150,000 clones; only one count was recorded for around nine tenths of them. The ten largest clones take up roughly 1.6% of the sample.

CDR3 length: 15 amino acids, cysteine to phenylalanine. Only CDR3 DNA remains: 45 bases, in frame from the first base. Trimming accounts for 1 base at V and 8 bases at J, while the number of junction bases matched to no gene is 7. The CDR1 and CDR2 encoded by the germline V gene are SGHTA and FQGNSA. Taken with the paper, the label for time point translates to: about 28 days (+/-7) after the second vaccine dose. AZD1222 recipients whose second dose came at about 4 weeks and those whose second dose came at about 12 weeks were combined into one group, since spike-specific TCR depth and breadth did not differ between the two schedules. Vaccinee samples were obtained from the UK trials COV001 and COV002, which included a single-blind randomized controlled phase 2/3 trial of AZD1222 (ChAdOx1 nCoV-19) in healthy adults. For TCRbeta chain sequencing, PBMC samples from trial participants were taken at day 0 and at day 28 after the second dose.

The V and J genes are TRBV7-2 and TRBJ2-1; TRBD2 matches 8 bases in the middle. The clonotype originates from an adult who received the AZD1222 COVID-19 vaccine. The starting material was peripheral blood, obtained 28 days after the second AZD1222 dose. The CDR3 region reads CASSLGGTSPDEQFF. The sequence in DNA is TGTGCCAGCAGCTTAGGCGGGACTAGTCCGGATGAGCAGTTCTTC.